A single sample gave rise to the 26 T cell receptor beta chains below, sequenced in a study of blood T cell repertoires in COVID-19. Assay used: immunoSEQ multiplex PCR; TCRdb lists only in-frame clones, some missing. The sample has roughly 250,000 clones; roughly four fifths are singletons. The sample was PBMCs or T cells enriched from blood (not recorded which). The receptors shown here come from a woman in her thirties or forties who had been exposed to COVID-19.

The chain is built from TRBV9 and TRBJ2-3; no reliable D call. The CDR3 is made up of 16 amino acids. Per the germline V gene, CDR1 is SGDLS and CDR2 is YYNGEE. Trimming took off 1 base at V and 1 base at J, with 13 bases between the two ends. The CDR3 loop reads CASSVNPSGRTDTQYF. Written as DNA, the CDR3 is TGTGCCAGCAGCGTAAACCCGTCGGGTCGCACAGATACGCAGTATTTT.

This sequence joins TRBV19 and TRBJ1-3, with a weak D call TRBD1 (5 bases). The CDR3 is 14 residues long. The ends were cut back, 9 bases at V and 0 bases at J, with 12 bases in the middle. Germline V gene lookup returns CDR1 LNHDA and CDR2 SQIVND (reference sequence). CDR3 amino acids: CASGQSFSGNTIYF. The CDR3 nucleotides are TGTGCCAGCGGACAATCATTCTCTGGAAACACCATATATTTT.

The rearrangement joins TRBV4-3 to TRBJ1-2; D gene ambiguous. V lost 0 bases, J lost 0 bases, and 11 bases lay in between. In germline, CDR1 is LGHNA, CDR2 YSLEER. The CDR3 consists of 16 residues. CDR3 loop: CASSQDAGSPNYGYTF. In DNA, the CDR3 is TGCGCCAGCAGCCAAGATGCGGGGAGCCCTAACTATGGCTACACCTTC.

This clone was seen only once. The V gene is TRBV6-5, the J gene TRBJ2-3, with a possible D match to TRBD1 (6 bases). Trimming pared 7 bases from V and 1 base from J, leaving 15 bases between. The CDR3 spans 15 residues. Germline values: CDR1 MNHEY, CDR2 SVGAGI. CDR3 loop: CASINTGFGTDTQYF. The CDR3 DNA follows: TGTGCCAGCATAAACACAGGGTTCGGCACAGATACGCAGTATTTT.

The genes are TRBV3-1 (or the pseudogene TRBV3-2) and TRBJ2-3, with 13 nucleotides matching TRBD2. The CDR3 sequence is 20 residues long. CDR1 and CDR2 (germline): LGHDT, YNNKEL (reference sequence). V shed 3 bases, J shed 5 bases, and the junction held 17 bases outside the gene matches. The CDR3: CASSHVRQSLAGGHRDTQYF. In DNA, the CDR3 is TGTGCCAGCAGCCACGTACGGCAGTCACTAGCGGGGGGGCATAGAGATACGCAGTATTTT.

This chain connects TRBV4-2 to TRBJ1-5; the D gene is possibly TRBD1 (6 bases). V lost 4 bases and J lost 2, with 15 bases in between. Germline CDR1 reads LGHNA; CDR2 reads YNFKEQ. This CDR3 has 16 amino acids. In DNA form, the CDR3 reads TGTGCCAGCAGCCCACAGGGAGGGGGGGGCAATCAGCCCCAGCATTTT. It translates to CASSPQGGGGNQPQHF.

V and J are TRBV4-3 and TRBJ1-5, with D unclear. From germline, CDR1 is LGHNA and CDR2 YSLEER. The CDR3 covers 15 residues. The V end lost 0 bases, the J end lost 7 bases, and 13 bases lay between the germline ends. The CDR3 DNA reads TGCGCCAGCAGCCAAGAACGGAGGTCCGGCCAGCCCCAGCATTTT. It yields the protein CASSQERRSGQPQHF.

The chain is built from TRBV7-8 and TRBJ2-1; TRBD2 is a possible D gene (6 bases). Trimming removed 0 bases at V and 8 bases at J, with 20 bases between. The germline V gene encodes CDR1 SGHVS and CDR2 FQNEAQ. This CDR3 is built from 17 residues. CDR3 in amino acids: CASSLASARRGGYEQFF. The CDR3 DNA reads as TGTGCCAGCAGCTTAGCGTCCGCGAGGCGTGGGGGGTATGAGCAGTTCTTC.

This clone was seen more than once but under ten times. V and J are TRBV3-1 (or the pseudogene TRBV3-2) and TRBJ2-7; a possible D gene is TRBD1 (5 bases). V was trimmed by 0 bases and J by 3 bases, leaving 12 bases between them. From germline, CDR1 is LGHDT and CDR2 YNNKEL (reference sequence). The CDR3 contains 15 residues. CDR3 loop: CASSQDAQGNYEQYF. DNA for the CDR3: TGTGCCAGCAGCCAAGACGCGCAGGGTAACTACGAGCAGTACTTC.

This clone showed up just once. The chain has TRBV28 and TRBJ2-5, with D possibly TRBD1 on 6 matching bases. Germline values: CDR1 MDHEN, CDR2 SYDVKM. The length of the CDR3 is 16 residues. Trimming removed 8 bases at V and 4 bases at J, with 23 bases between. CDR3 sequence reads: CASCHDGHRDPETQYF. CDR3 DNA sequence: TGTGCCAGCTGCCACGACGGACACAGGGACCCAGAGACCCAGTACTTC.

V and J are TRBV7-3 and TRBJ1-1; no clear D gene. CDR1 SGHTA and CDR2 FQGTGA come from the germline V gene. The CDR3 is 13 amino acids. The V and J ends lost 4 bases and 0 bases respectively, with 6 bases between them. CDR3 loop: CASSSTLNTEAFF. The CDR3 DNA is TGTGCCAGCAGCTCCACTTTGAACACTGAAGCTTTCTTT.

This sequence joins TRBV9 and TRBJ1-2, with 8 bases lining up with TRBD1. Germline loops: CDR1 SGDLS, CDR2 YYNGEE. This CDR3 region has 14 residues. With 4 bases clipped from V and 8 bases from J, the junction kept 10 bases outside the gene matches. CDR3 nucleotides: TGTGCCAGCAGCTCAGGGGGCGCGTTGGAGGGCTACACCTTC. Translated, it gives CASSSGGALEGYTF. Together with reference TRBV9 and TRBJ1-2, the CDR3 gives the full variable domain: DSGVTQTPKHLITATGQRVTLRCSPRSGDLSVYWYQQSLDQGLQFLIQYYNGEERAKGNILERFSAQQFPDLHSELNLSSLELGDSALYFCASSSGGALEGYTFGSGTRLTVV.

This clone has only a few counts. The chain employs TRBV28 and TRBJ2-3; D may be TRBD1 (6 bases). CDR3 size: 14 residues. The V gene lost 3 bases and the J gene lost 4 bases, with 11 bases spanning the gap. From germline, CDR1 is MDHEN and CDR2 SYDVKM. The CDR3 is CASSFVQGSDTQYF. The CDR3 nucleotides read TGTGCCAGCAGTTTCGTACAGGGATCAGATACGCAGTATTTT.

This sequence joins TRBV28 and TRBJ1-3; tentatively, D is TRBD1 (5 bases). CDR1 and CDR2 from the germline V gene are MDHEN and SYDVKM. The CDR3 has 16 residues. The V end lost 0 bases, the J end lost 0 bases, and 9 bases lay between the germline ends. DNA for the CDR3: TGTGCCAGCAGTTTATGGACCGGGGGCTCTGGAAACACCATATATTTT. Translated, it gives CASSLWTGGSGNTIYF.

This chain joins TRBV5-8 and TRBJ2-3, with TRBD2 identical over 8 bases. Germline CDR1 reads SGHTS; CDR2 reads YDEGEE. Trimming at V came to 0 bases and at J to 1 base, leaving 4 bases not matched to a gene. The length of the CDR3 is 16 residues. The CDR3 spells CASSLAKTSGTDTQYF. The DNA of the CDR3 is TGTGCCAGCAGCTTGGCCAAGACTAGCGGCACAGATACGCAGTATTTT.

This chain connects TRBV4-1 to TRBJ1-5; D uncertain. The CDR3 length is 18 residues. V dropped 0 bases and J dropped 1 base, with 16 bases sitting between them. Germline V gene lookup returns CDR1 MGHRA and CDR2 YSYEKL. CDR3 amino acids: CASSQDPKRLQSNQPQHF. In DNA, the CDR3 is TGCGCCAGCAGCCAAGATCCCAAGAGACTCCAAAGCAATCAGCCCCAGCATTTT.

The chain uses TRBV28 and TRBJ2-7; D might be TRBD2 (5 bases). The V gene's germline CDR1 is MDHEN and CDR2 SYDVKM. Between the trimmed V and J ends, which lost 3 bases and 2 bases, there was a span of 11 bases. The CDR3 is 14 residues long. The CDR3 spells CASSFVGDTYEQYF. CDR3 nucleotide sequence: TGTGCCAGCAGTTTTGTCGGGGATACCTACGAGCAGTACTTC.

The chain couples TRBV18 to TRBJ2-7, with 8 bases identical to TRBD1. V gave up 4 bases and J gave up 4 bases; unmatched junction bases: 6. This CDR3 has 14 amino acids. Germline loops: CDR1 KGHSH, CDR2 LQKENI. The CDR3 DNA reads TGTGCCAGCTCACAAGGGACAGGTGGGTACGAGCAGTACTTC. It encodes CASSQGTGGYEQYF.

The gene calls are TRBV12-3 or TRBV12-4 and TRBJ2-1; 7 nucleotides line up with TRBD2. The ends lost 5 bases at V and 7 bases at J; junction bases unmatched: 2. CDR3 length: 12 amino acids. CDR3 residues: CASSSGVNEQFF. The CDR3 nucleotides are TGTGCCAGCAGTAGCGGGGTTAATGAGCAGTTCTTC.

Note on this clone: Other DNA sequences in the same sample also yield this CDR3. The rearrangement joins TRBV28 to TRBJ2-1; 11 bases are a match to TRBD2. J gave up 4 bases and V 6 bases, and 5 bases lay outside the gene matches. The CDR3 length is 15 residues. Germline V gene data show CDR1 as MDHEN and CDR2 as SYDVKM. The CDR3 sequence: CASSRTSGGYNEQFF. Here the CDR3 DNA reads TGTGCCAGCAGCCGCACTAGCGGGGGATACAATGAGCAGTTCTTC.

This chain links TRBV29-1 with TRBJ2-3, with 14 bases aligning to TRBD2. Trimming cost V 6 bases and J 7 bases; bases outside gene matches: 6. The CDR3 spans 14 residues. Germline-derived CDR1 and CDR2 are SQVTM and ANQGSEA. The chain's CDR3 is CSVRLAGGGNTQYF. The CDR3 region has the DNA TGCAGCGTAAGACTAGCGGGGGGGGGAAATACGCAGTATTTT.

J is TRBJ2-1 and V is TRBV7-2; 7 bases map to TRBD2. Germline V gene data show CDR1 as SGHTA and CDR2 as FQGNSA. This CDR3 is built from 15 residues. The V and J ends lost 1 base and 6 bases, in that order; junction bases with no gene match: 6. In DNA form, the CDR3 reads TGTGCCAGCAGCTTAGGGCTAGCGGATCCCAATGAGCAGTTCTTC. It codes for CASSLGLADPNEQFF.

The chain carries TRBV30 and TRBJ2-2; maybe TRBD1 (6 bases). This CDR3 region has 14 residues. CDR1 and CDR2 from the germline V gene are GTSNPN and SVGIG (reference sequence). Trimming stripped 3 bases from V and 3 bases from J, with 11 bases between. CDR3 protein: CAWREGQHTGELFF. The CDR3 coding sequence is TGTGCCTGGAGAGAAGGACAGCACACCGGGGAGCTGTTTTTT.

This chain uses TRBV6-2 or TRBV6-3 with TRBJ1-2, with 8 bases aligning to TRBD1. Germline CDR1 MNHEY, CDR2 SVGEGT. The CDR3 sequence is 15 residues long. J lost 8 bases, V lost 2 bases, and 10 bases had no gene match. The CDR3 coding sequence is TGTGCCAGCAGTTACCGTGAGGACAGGGTGGAGGGCTACACCTTC. This codes for CASSYREDRVEGYTF.

The chain links TRBV13 to TRBJ2-3; 8 nucleotides align to TRBD1. Germline V gene lookup returns CDR1 PRHDT and CDR2 FYEKMQ (reference sequence). CDR3 length: 15 residues. J gave up 4 bases and V 5 bases, and 8 bases lay outside the gene matches. CDR3 sequence: CASSPTGVGADTQYF. The DNA of the CDR3 is TGTGCCAGCAGCCCGACAGGGGTGGGCGCAGATACGCAGTATTTT.

The rearrangement links TRBV7-9 to TRBJ1-2, with D possibly being TRBD1 (5 bases). V was cut by 5 bases and J by 8 bases, with 18 bases left in between. CDR3 size: 14 residues. CDR1 is SEHNR, CDR2 FQNEAQ, per germline (reference sequence). The CDR3 DNA sequence: TGTGCCAGCAGCCCAAAATACCGGGGGGACGGCTACACCTTC. Translating gives CASSPKYRGDGYTF.